The source of this TCR beta chain is a study of beta chain features in type 1 diabetes. General study findings and limits: All four CD4+ subsets from Type 1 diabetes patients carried moderately but significantly shorter TCRB CDR3s.

CD45RO/CCR7/CD25/CD127/CD95/CD27 staining was used to isolate CD4+ naive, central memory, regulatory and stem cell-like memory cells by sorting. Points on this clone: Its target is not known.

Of the isolated RNA, all was reverse transcribed, and so the sequenced material was expressed TCRB transcripts. The data were produced by immunoSEQ multiplex PCR, yet TCRdb's version contains in-frame clones alone and is incomplete. The sample has around 690,000 clones, roughly 12% seen once; the top ten hold roughly 0.12%. J was trimmed by 5 bases and V by 5 bases; bases with no gene match: 5. CDR3 size: 14 residues. Germline CDR1 reads SNHLY; CDR2 reads FYNNEI. V and J are TRBV2 and TRBJ2-7, with 11 nucleotides matching TRBD2. The origin of this receptor is a man aged 25 to 40 with type 1 diabetes. Material: naive CD4+ T cells from blood. The CDR3 here is CASSRTSGLHEQYF. The CDR3 DNA is TGTGCCAGCAGTAGGACTAGCGGGCTCCACGAGCAGTACTTC. The variable domain in full, completed from reference TRBV2 and TRBJ2-7, reads EPEVTQTPSHQVTQMGQEVILRCVPISNHLYFYWYRQILGQKVEFLVSFYNNEISEKSEIFDDQFSVERPDGSNFTLKIRSTKLEDSAMYFCASSRTSGLHEQYFGPGTRLTVT.